The clone carrying this T cell receptor beta chain has more than one count but fewer than ten. Germline V gives CDR1 SNHLY, CDR2 FYNNEI. This CDR3 is built from 16 residues. Between the trimmed V and J ends, which lost 1 base and 3 bases, there was a span of 15 bases. The sample belongs to a study of blood T cell repertoires in COVID-19. Study-wide context: COVID-19 samples, acute and convalescent, were from the United States, Italy and Spain. The cDNA or gDNA used as material had been derived from T cells, B-cell-depleted T cells, or PBMCs.

Original methodology: Amplification with reference gene primers provided the estimates of nucleated cell counts. Produced via immunoSEQ multiplex PCR; TCRdb's table is partial and in-frame only. That table is the source of V, J and clone size, and D and trimming were worked out from the DNA. The sample includes approximately 150,000 clones, over 65% of them seen just once. The sequence derives from a human donor in a cohort sampled during active COVID-19. The rearrangement joins TRBV2 to TRBJ1-1; D uncertain. Specimen: peripheral blood. CDR3 bases: TGTGCCAGCAGTGAAGGGGCAGGCCTTATGTACACTGAAGCTTTCTTT. It encodes CASSEGAGLMYTEAFF.